Each of the 28 T cell receptor beta chains below was sequenced from the same sample in a study of OX40 agonist ivuxolimab in advanced cancers. TCRdb's table, derived via immunoSEQ multiplex PCR, lists solely in-frame clones and lacks some. The sample lists 98,000 or so clones, 75% to 90% seen once, with roughly 0.8% in the top ten. This specimen consisted of CD4+ or CD8+ T cells sorted from blood, obtained in a trial of the OX40 agonist ivuxolimab. These receptors all come from an adult with an advanced solid tumor such as melanoma, head and neck, liver or kidney cancer.

The chain is built from TRBV12-5 and TRBJ2-5; TRBD2 might be the D (5 bases). Germline CDR1 reads LGHNT; CDR2 reads FRNRAP. The germline V and J ends were trimmed by 7 bases and 4 bases, with 10 bases remaining between them. The CDR3 contains 12 residues. The chain's CDR3 is CASARRGETQYF. DNA for the CDR3: TGTGCTAGTGCCCGACGGGGAGAGACCCAGTACTTC.

The genes are TRBV6-6 and TRBJ1-4; the D gene is possibly TRBD1 (6 bases). Trimming cost V 0 bases and J 8 bases, with 13 bases left between them. The CDR3 has 15 residues. The V gene's germline CDR1 is MNHNY and CDR2 SVGAGI (reference sequence). The CDR3 bases are TGTGCCAGCAGTTACTCTCCGTTCAGGGGAGAAAAACTGTTTTTT. Amino acid sequence: CASSYSPFRGEKLFF.

The chain employs TRBV4-3 and TRBJ2-5; 13 bases line up with TRBD2. The CDR3 has 16 amino acids. The germline V gene encodes CDR1 LGHNA and CDR2 YSLEER. Losses at the gene ends were 0 bases for V and 4 bases for J; bases not matched to a gene: 2. The DNA of the CDR3 is TGCGCCAGCAGCCAAGAGGGACTAGCGGGACGAGAGACCCAGTACTTC. This translates into CASSQEGLAGRETQYF.

V gene TRBV9 combines with J gene TRBJ2-5; D uncertain. This CDR3 contains 15 residues. The germline CDR1 and CDR2 sequences are SGDLS and YYNGEE. The V and J ends lost 4 bases and 2 bases respectively, with 15 bases between them. The CDR3 protein is CASSPLLDSQETQYF. As DNA, the CDR3 is TGTGCCAGCAGCCCCCTTCTAGATTCTCAAGAGACCCAGTACTTC.

V and J are TRBV29-1 and TRBJ1-1, with D perhaps matching TRBD1 (5 bases). Trimming removed 4 bases from V and 8 bases from J, with 17 bases in between. Looked up from germline, CDR1 is SQVTM and CDR2 is ANQGSEA. There are 13 residues in the CDR3. Here the CDR3 reads CSVALHGGTEAFF. As DNA, the CDR3 is TGCAGCGTTGCCCTCCATGGAGGGACCGAAGCTTTCTTT.

The chain is built from TRBV19 and TRBJ1-2; no definite D call. Trimming cost V 5 bases and J 8 bases, with 15 bases left between them. CDR3 length equals 13 residues. CDR1 and CDR2 (germline): LNHDA, SQIVND (reference sequence). This CDR3 reads CASSPAQFRGYTF. The CDR3 DNA reads TGTGCCAGTAGTCCCGCCCAGTTTAGGGGCTACACCTTC.

CDR3 amino acids: CASSFLAGSTGDTQYF. CDR3 nucleotides: TGTGCCAGCAGCTTTTTAGCGGGATCTACCGGAGATACGCAGTATTTT. The chain employs TRBV11-2 and TRBJ2-3; 8 positions match TRBD2. Germline CDR1 reads SGHAT; CDR2 reads FQNNGV. The V gene end was trimmed by 3 bases and the J gene end by 5 bases; junction bases not matched to a gene: 10. The length of the CDR3 is 16 residues.

V gene TRBV7-6 combines with J gene TRBJ2-2; the match to TRBD2 covers 7 bases. This CDR3 has 16 amino acids. Germline trimming cut 0 bases from V and 4 bases from J; bases unmatched to any gene: 5. The germline CDR1 and CDR2 sequences are SGHVS and FNYEAQ. The CDR3: CASSLASGGGTGELFF. The CDR3 region has the DNA TGTGCCAGCAGCTTAGCCTCGGGGGGAGGCACCGGGGAGCTGTTTTTT.

The sample holds a few counts of this clone. The rearrangement uses TRBV30 and TRBJ1-5; TRBD1 agrees at 8 bases. The V and J ends lost 7 bases and 1 base, in that order; junction bases with no gene match: 9. The CDR3 sequence is 15 residues long. CDR1 is GTSNPN and CDR2 is SVGIG in the germline V gene (reference sequence). The CDR3 sequence is CASSGGAASNQPQHF. CDR3 DNA: TGTGCCTCGTCAGGGGGCGCGGCAAGCAATCAGCCCCAGCATTTT.

The chain recombines TRBV7-3 with TRBJ2-1; 14 positions agree with TRBD2. The CDR3 totals 16 residues. Losses at the gene ends were 5 bases for V and 6 bases for J; bases not matched to a gene: 6. Germline lookup yields CDR1 SGHTA and CDR2 FQGTGA. Written as DNA, the CDR3 is TGTGCCAGCAGCATACGCGGACTAGCGGGAGGCAATGAGCAGTTCTTC. It translates to CASSIRGLAGGNEQFF.

This chain links TRBV5-1 with TRBJ2-1; 8 nucleotides align to TRBD2. The CDR3 spans 16 residues. V trimming: 4 bases; J trimming: 0 bases; junction bases outside the gene matches: 6. The germline V gene encodes CDR1 SGHRS and CDR2 YFSETQ. The CDR3 DNA is TGCGCCAGCAGCAGATTTACTAGCGGCTCCTACAATGAGCAGTTCTTC. Protein product: CASSRFTSGSYNEQFF.

Concerning this clone itself: The CDR3 ends on some other residue instead of the conserved phenylalanine or tryptophan, so this is likely a read error. The DNA is left out, because the CDR3 cannot be placed on it with certainty; the CDR3 is given as TCRdb lists it. The V call is TRBV5-4, the J call TRBJ1-4; the tabulated D call, TRBD1, remains unverified against the DNA. Germline values: CDR1 SGHNT, CDR2 YYREEE (reference sequence). The CDR3 length is 11 residues, termini included. CDR3 region: CASSQHVRGPL.

The chain couples TRBV19 to TRBJ1-5; D is unclear. V shed 1 base and J shed 2 bases, with 9 bases lying between them. The CDR3 consists of 15 residues. Per germline, CDR1 LNHDA and CDR2 SQIVND (reference sequence). The CDR3 is CASSIGRPGNQPQHF. CDR3 nucleotides: TGTGCCAGTAGTATAGGCCGCCCCGGCAATCAGCCCCAGCATTTT.

The sample holds one count of this clone. The chain employs TRBV6-5 and TRBJ2-3; TRBD1 agrees at 7 bases. The ends lost 6 bases at V and 12 bases at J; junction bases unmatched: 12. The length of the CDR3 is 13 residues. Germline CDR1 is MNHEY and CDR2 is SVGAGI. DNA for the CDR3: TGTGCCAGCAGCCCCCCGGGACAGATAAGTCAGTATTTT. Translated: CASSPPGQISQYF.

The sample holds one count of this clone. The chain is built from TRBV19 and TRBJ2-3, with 8 bases matching TRBD2. J gave up 6 bases and V 3 bases, and 5 bases lay outside the gene matches. The germline V gene encodes CDR1 LNHDA and CDR2 SQIVND (reference sequence). The CDR3 runs 14 residues. The CDR3 region has the DNA TGTGCCAGTAGTATGACGGGAGGGACCGATACGCAGTATTTT. Its translation: CASSMTGGTDTQYF. The full variable domain, rest sourced from reference TRBV19 and TRBJ2-3, is DGGITQSPKYLFRKEGQNVTLSCEQNLNHDAMYWYRQDPGQGLRLIYYSQIVNDFQKGDIAEGYSVSREKKESFPLTVTSAQKNPTAFYLCASSMTGGTDTQYFGPGTRLTVL.

The rearrangement uses TRBV10-2 and TRBJ2-7, with TRBD1 matching 7 bases. The length of the CDR3 is 15 residues. Looked up from germline, CDR1 is WSHSY and CDR2 is SAAADI. Trimming at V came to 4 bases and at J to 7 bases, leaving 13 bases not matched to a gene. The CDR3 DNA reads TGCGCCAGCAGTGGCAATACAGGGGTTGCAAGGGAGCAGTACTTC. Amino acid sequence: CASSGNTGVAREQYF.

This clone has only a few counts. The gene calls are TRBV27 and TRBJ2-2, with D hard to call. Germline-derived CDR1 and CDR2 are MNHEY and SMNVEV (reference sequence). Trimming stripped 7 bases from V and 5 bases from J, with 17 bases between. This CDR3 comprises 15 residues. The DNA of the CDR3 is TGTGCCAGCACCTTCTCGGCAGGTGGGACCGGGGAGCTGTTTTTT. It translates to CASTFSAGGTGELFF.

The V gene is TRBV6-6, the J gene TRBJ1-5; D gene ambiguous. Per germline, CDR1 MNHNY and CDR2 SVGAGI (reference sequence). Trimming removed 2 bases from V and 5 bases from J, with 10 bases in between. The CDR3 spans 14 residues. DNA of the CDR3: TGTGCCAGCAGTTACGTGGCACTAGATCAGCCCCAGCATTTT. It translates to CASSYVALDQPQHF.

Details on this clone: Distinct nucleotide sequences in the sample also encode this CDR3. This rearrangement joins TRBV7-2 to TRBJ1-2; D is possibly TRBD1 (5 bases). The V and J ends lost 5 bases and 4 bases respectively, with 14 bases between them. This CDR3 has 14 residues. Germline CDR1 is SGHTA and CDR2 is FQGNSA. CDR3 loop: CASSLGGGAYGYTF. The DNA of the CDR3 is TGTGCCAGCAGCCTTGGAGGAGGGGCCTATGGCTACACCTTC.

CDR3 protein: CASSEVEGWTEAFF. The CDR3 DNA sequence: TGTGCCAGCAGTGAAGTAGAGGGTTGGACTGAAGCTTTCTTT. The rearrangement links TRBV6-1 to TRBJ1-1; D gene ambiguous. The germline CDR1 and CDR2 sequences are MNHNS and SASEGT. The CDR3 spans 14 residues. V was clipped by 1 base and J by 5 bases, with 11 bases between them.

CDR3 amino acids: CASSFTGQGARTGELFF. In DNA, the CDR3 is TGCGCCAGCAGCTTCACCGGACAGGGGGCGAGGACCGGGGAGCTGTTTTTT. The chain is built from TRBV5-1 and TRBJ2-2; 11 nucleotides match TRBD1. The CDR3 loop spans 17 amino acids. The ends lost 2 bases at V and 5 bases at J; junction bases unmatched: 8. Germline V lookup: CDR1 SGHRS, CDR2 YFSETQ.

The CDR3 DNA sequence: TGTGCCAGCACTCGGGGGAACACTGAAGCTTTCTTT. This translates into CASTRGNTEAFF. The chain carries TRBV6-5 and TRBJ1-1; the D is unclear. CDR1 and CDR2 (germline): MNHEY, SVGAGI. CDR3 length equals 12 residues. The V end lost 7 bases, the J end lost 1 base, and 7 bases lay between the germline ends.

The chain has TRBV5-1 and TRBJ2-5, with D tentatively TRBD1 (6 bases). The germline V and J ends were trimmed by 9 bases and 2 bases, with 20 bases remaining between them. Per the germline V gene, CDR1 is SGHRS and CDR2 is YFSETQ. The CDR3 covers 15 residues. The CDR3 protein is CATSRGDRLQETQYF. The CDR3 nucleotides read TGCGCCACCTCCCGGGGAGACAGGCTACAAGAGACCCAGTACTTC.

The V call is TRBV5-4, the J call TRBJ2-7, with D hard to call. Trimming stripped 0 bases from V and 1 base from J, with 8 bases between. Germline V gene sequence: CDR1 SGHNT, CDR2 YYREEE (reference sequence). This CDR3 region has 14 residues. As DNA, the CDR3 is TGTGCCAGCAGCTTGGATCAGAGATCCTACGAGCAGTACGTC. This codes for CASSLDQRSYEQYV.

The chain couples TRBV5-1 to TRBJ2-3; 8 bases are a match to TRBD2. Germline assignment: CDR1 SGHRS and CDR2 YFSETQ. The CDR3 consists of 17 residues. Germline trimming cut 0 bases from V and 2 bases from J; bases unmatched to any gene: 8. The CDR3 loop reads CASSLEPSGWDTDTQYF. DNA of the CDR3: TGCGCCAGCAGCTTGGAGCCTAGCGGGTGGGACACAGATACGCAGTATTTT.

The chain joins TRBV9 to TRBJ2-3; D remains unclear. CDR1 and CDR2 from the germline V gene are SGDLS and YYNGEE. The CDR3 spans 12 residues. The V end was cut by 2 bases, the J end by 3 bases, with 4 bases between. CDR3 loop: CASSVMTDTQYF. CDR3 DNA sequence: TGTGCCAGCAGCGTTATGACAGATACGCAGTATTTT.

The chain uses TRBV10-3 and TRBJ2-7; weak D call: TRBD1 (6 bases). Trimming shortened V by 6 bases and J by 6 bases, and 12 bases separated the two germline ends. Germline-derived CDR1 and CDR2 are ENHRY and SYGVKD. This CDR3 comprises 12 residues. CDR3 sequence reads: CAISRDNSEQYF. The CDR3 coding sequence is TGTGCCATCAGCCGGGACAATTCCGAGCAGTACTTC.

This chain connects TRBV29-1 to TRBJ2-5; TRBD1 or TRBD2 may be the D gene (5 bases each). Near its end, the DNA agrees better with TRBJ2-7, so the J call may be wrong. Germline values: CDR1 SQVTM, CDR2 ANQGSEA. The CDR3 runs 15 residues. Written as DNA, the CDR3 is TGCAGCGTTAGTCCCCCCGGCACGGGACCCTACGAGCAGTACTTC. Protein sequence: CSVSPPGTGPYEQYF.